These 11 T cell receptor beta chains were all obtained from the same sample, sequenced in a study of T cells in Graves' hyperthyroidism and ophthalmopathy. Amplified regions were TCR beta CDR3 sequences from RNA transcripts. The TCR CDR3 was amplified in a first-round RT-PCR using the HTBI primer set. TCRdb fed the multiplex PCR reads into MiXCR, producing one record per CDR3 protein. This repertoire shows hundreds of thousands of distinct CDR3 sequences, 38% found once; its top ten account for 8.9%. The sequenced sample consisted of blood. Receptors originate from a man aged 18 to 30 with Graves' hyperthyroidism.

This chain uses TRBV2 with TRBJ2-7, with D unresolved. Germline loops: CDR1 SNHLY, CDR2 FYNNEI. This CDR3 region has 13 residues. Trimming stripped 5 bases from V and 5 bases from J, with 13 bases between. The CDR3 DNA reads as TGTGCCAGCAGTTTTCGGGTGCCGGACGAGCAGTACTTC. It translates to CASSFRVPDEQYF.

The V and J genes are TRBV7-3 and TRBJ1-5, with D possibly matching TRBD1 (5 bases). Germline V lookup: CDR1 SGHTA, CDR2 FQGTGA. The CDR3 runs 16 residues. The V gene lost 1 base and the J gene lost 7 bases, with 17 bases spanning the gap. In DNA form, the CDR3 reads TGTGCCAGCAGCTTAAGAAGGGACCCCGAGTGGCAGCCCCAGCATTTT. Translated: CASSLRRDPEWQPQHF.

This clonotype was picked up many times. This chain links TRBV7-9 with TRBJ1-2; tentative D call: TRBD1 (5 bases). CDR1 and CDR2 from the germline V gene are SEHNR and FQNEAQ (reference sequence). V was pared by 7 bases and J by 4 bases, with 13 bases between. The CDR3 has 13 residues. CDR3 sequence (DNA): TGTGCCAGCACCCCCGACAGACCCTATGGCTACACCTTC. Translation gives CASTPDRPYGYTF.

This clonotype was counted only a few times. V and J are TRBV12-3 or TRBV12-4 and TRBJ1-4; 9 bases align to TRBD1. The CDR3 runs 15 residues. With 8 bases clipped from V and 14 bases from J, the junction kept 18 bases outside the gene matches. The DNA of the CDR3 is TGTGCCAGCGGGGGCCGTTGGGACAGGGCTGATCGGCTGTTTTTT. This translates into CASGGRWDRADRLFF.

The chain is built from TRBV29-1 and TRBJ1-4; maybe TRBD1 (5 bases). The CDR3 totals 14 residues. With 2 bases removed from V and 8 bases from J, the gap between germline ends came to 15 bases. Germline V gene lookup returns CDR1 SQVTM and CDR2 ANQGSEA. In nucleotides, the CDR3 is TGCAGCGTTGAAAGTAGTAGGGGCTACGAAAAACTGTTTTTT. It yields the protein CSVESSRGYEKLFF.

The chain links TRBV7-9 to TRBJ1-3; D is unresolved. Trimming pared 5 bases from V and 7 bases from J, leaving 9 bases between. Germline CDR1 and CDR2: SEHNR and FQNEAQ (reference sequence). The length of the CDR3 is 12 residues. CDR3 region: CASSPTPNTIYF. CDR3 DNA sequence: TGTGCCAGCAGCCCTACACCGAACACCATATATTTT.

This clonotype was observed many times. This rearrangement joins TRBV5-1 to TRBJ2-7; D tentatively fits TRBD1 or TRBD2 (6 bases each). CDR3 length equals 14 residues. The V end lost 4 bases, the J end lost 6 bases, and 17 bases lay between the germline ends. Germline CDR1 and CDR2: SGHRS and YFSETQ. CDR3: CASSDMHRGLEQYF. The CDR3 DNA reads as TGCGCCAGCAGCGACATGCATCGGGGGCTCGAGCAGTACTTC.

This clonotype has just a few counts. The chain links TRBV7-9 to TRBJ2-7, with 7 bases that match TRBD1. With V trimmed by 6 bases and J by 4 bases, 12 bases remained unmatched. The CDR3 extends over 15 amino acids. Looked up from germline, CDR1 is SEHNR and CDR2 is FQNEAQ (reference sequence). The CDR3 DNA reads TGTGCCAGCAGGTCGACCCGGGACAGTCTGTACGAGCAGTACTTC. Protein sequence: CASRSTRDSLYEQYF.

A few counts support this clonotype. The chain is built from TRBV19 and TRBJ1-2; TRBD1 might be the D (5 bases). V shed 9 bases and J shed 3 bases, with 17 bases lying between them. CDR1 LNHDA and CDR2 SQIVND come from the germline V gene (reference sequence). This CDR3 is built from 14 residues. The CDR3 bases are TGTGCCAGCAGCCCCCGGGGGACGGACTATGGCTACACCTTC. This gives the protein CASSPRGTDYGYTF.

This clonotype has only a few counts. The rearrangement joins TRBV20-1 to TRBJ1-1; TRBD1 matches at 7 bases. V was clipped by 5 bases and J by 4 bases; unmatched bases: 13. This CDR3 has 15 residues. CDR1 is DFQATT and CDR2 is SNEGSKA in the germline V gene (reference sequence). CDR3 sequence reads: CSAPGGLGSGTEAFF. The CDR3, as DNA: TGCAGTGCTCCAGGGGGATTGGGGTCAGGCACTGAAGCTTTCTTT.

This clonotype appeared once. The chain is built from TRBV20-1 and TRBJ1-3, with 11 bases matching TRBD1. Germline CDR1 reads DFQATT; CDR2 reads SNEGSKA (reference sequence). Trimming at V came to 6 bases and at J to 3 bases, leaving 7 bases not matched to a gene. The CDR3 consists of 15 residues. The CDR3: CSAGRTGGDGNTIYF. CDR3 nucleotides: TGCAGTGCCGGACGGACAGGGGGCGATGGAAACACCATATATTTT.